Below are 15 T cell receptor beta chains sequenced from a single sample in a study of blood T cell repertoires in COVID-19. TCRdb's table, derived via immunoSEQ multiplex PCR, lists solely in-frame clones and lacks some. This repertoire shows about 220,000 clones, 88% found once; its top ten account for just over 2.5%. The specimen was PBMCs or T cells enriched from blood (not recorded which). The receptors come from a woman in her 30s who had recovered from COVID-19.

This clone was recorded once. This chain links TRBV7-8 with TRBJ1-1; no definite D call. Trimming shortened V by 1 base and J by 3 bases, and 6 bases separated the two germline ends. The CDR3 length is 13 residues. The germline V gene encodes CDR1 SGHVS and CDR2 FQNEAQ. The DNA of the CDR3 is TGTGCCAGCAGCTTAGATCGTGACACTGAAGCTTTCTTT. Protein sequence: CASSLDRDTEAFF.

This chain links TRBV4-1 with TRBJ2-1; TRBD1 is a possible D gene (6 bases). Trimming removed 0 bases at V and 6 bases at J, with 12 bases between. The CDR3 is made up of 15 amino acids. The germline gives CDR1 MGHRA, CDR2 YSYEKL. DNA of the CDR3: TGCGCCAGCAGCCAAGAGTCGTCAGGGGTCAATGAGCAGTTCTTC. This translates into CASSQESSGVNEQFF.

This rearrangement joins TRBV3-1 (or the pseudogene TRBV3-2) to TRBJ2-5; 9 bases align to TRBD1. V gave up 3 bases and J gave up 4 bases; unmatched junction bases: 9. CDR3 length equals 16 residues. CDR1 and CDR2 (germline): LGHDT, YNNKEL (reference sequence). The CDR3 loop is CASSQALQGAGETQYF. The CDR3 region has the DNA TGTGCCAGCAGCCAGGCTCTACAGGGGGCGGGAGAGACCCAGTACTTC.

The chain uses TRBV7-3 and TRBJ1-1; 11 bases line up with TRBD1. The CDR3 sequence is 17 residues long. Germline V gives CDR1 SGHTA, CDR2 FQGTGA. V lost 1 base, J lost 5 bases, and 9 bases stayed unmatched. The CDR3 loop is CASSLSPSGTGGTEAFF. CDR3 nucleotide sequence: TGTGCCAGCAGCTTAAGCCCGTCCGGGACAGGGGGTACTGAAGCTTTCTTT.

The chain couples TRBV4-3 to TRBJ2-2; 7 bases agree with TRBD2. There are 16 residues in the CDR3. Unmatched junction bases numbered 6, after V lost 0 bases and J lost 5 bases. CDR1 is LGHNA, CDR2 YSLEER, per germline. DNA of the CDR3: TGCGCCAGCAGCCAAGATATGCGGGGAGGGACCGGGGAGCTGTTTTTT. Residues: CASSQDMRGGTGELFF.

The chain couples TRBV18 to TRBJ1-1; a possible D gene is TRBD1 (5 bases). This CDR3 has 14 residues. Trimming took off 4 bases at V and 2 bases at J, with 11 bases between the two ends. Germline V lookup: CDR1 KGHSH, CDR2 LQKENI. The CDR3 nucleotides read TGTGCCAGCTCACAACTACAGGATAACACTGAAGCTTTCTTT. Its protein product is CASSQLQDNTEAFF.

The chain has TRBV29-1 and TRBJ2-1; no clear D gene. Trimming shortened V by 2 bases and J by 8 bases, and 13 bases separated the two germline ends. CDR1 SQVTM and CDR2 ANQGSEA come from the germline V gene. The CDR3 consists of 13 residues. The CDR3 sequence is CSVEPFESDEQFF. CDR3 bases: TGCAGCGTTGAACCTTTTGAGAGCGATGAGCAGTTCTTC.

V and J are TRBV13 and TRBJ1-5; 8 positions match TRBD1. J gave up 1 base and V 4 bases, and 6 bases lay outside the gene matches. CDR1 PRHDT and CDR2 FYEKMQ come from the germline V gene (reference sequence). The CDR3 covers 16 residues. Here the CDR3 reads CASSYQGARSNQPQHF. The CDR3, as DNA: TGTGCCAGCAGCTACCAGGGGGCGCGGAGCAATCAGCCCCAGCATTTT.

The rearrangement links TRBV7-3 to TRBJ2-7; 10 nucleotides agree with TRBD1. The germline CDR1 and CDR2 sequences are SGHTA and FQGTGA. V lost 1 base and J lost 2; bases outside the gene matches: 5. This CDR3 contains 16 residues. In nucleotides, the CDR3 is TGTGCCAGCAGCTTAAGGGGACAGGGGACGCCCTACGAGCAGTACTTC. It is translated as CASSLRGQGTPYEQYF.

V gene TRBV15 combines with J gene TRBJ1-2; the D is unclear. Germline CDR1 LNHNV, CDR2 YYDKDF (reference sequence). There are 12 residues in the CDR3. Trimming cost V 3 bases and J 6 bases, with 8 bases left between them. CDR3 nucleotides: TGTGCCACCAGCAGGACAAATGATGGCTACACCTTC. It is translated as CATSRTNDGYTF.

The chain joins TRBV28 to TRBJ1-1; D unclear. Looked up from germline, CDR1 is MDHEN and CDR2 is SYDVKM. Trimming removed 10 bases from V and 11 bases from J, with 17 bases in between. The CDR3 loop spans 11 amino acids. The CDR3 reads CATQTKKRAFF. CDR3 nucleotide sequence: TGTGCCACCCAGACCAAGAAGCGTGCTTTCTTT.

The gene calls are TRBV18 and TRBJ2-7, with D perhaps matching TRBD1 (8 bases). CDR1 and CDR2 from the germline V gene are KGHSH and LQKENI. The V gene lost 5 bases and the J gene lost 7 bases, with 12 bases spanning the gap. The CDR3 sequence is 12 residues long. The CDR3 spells CASSTGGGEQYF. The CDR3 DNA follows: TGTGCCAGCTCAACAGGGGGAGGGGAGCAGTACTTC.

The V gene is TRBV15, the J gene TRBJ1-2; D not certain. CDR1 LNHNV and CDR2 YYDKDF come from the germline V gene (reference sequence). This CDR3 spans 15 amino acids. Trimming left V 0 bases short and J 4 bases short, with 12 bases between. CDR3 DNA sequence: TGTGCCACCAGCAGAGATGTCGGGGTGGGCTATGGCTACACCTTC. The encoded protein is CATSRDVGVGYGYTF.

Here the CDR3 DNA reads TGTGCCAGCGGAAGACAGGGGTACGGAAACACCATATATTTT. This codes for CASGRQGYGNTIYF. The genes are TRBV7-8 and TRBJ1-3, with 8 bases that match TRBD1. The junction had 7 bases not matched to a gene; V was cut back by 8 bases and J by 4 bases. Germline V lookup: CDR1 SGHVS, CDR2 FQNEAQ. The CDR3 is made up of 14 amino acids.

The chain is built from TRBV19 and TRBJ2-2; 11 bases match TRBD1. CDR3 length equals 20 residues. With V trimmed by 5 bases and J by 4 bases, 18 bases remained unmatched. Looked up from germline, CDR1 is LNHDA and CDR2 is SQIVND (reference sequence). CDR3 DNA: TGTGCCAGTAGTCATGGACAGGGGGCGGTCTTGTCTCCGGCCACCGGGGAGCTGTTTTTT. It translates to CASSHGQGAVLSPATGELFF.